Below, 16 T cell receptor beta chains from the same sample are listed, as sequenced in a study of blood T cell repertoires in COVID-19. TCRdb's copy holds only in-frame clones and misses some; the assay was immunoSEQ multiplex PCR. The sample carries 200,000 to 250,000 clones, around 84% recorded once. Sequences were obtained from PBMCs or T cells enriched from blood (not recorded which). These receptor sequences come from a woman in her thirties or forties who had recovered from COVID-19.

DNA of the CDR3: TGTGCCAGCAGTTTGCTTAGGGGCGCGGGGGAGACCCAGTACTTC. Protein: CASSLLRGAGETQYF. V gene TRBV28 combines with J gene TRBJ2-5, with TRBD2 as a possible D gene (6 bases). Germline V gene lookup returns CDR1 MDHEN and CDR2 SYDVKM. The CDR3 loop spans 15 amino acids. Trimming shortened V by 3 bases and J by 5 bases, and 16 bases separated the two germline ends.

CDR3 sequence reads: CASSPGWGDTIYF. CDR3 nucleotide sequence: TGTGCCAGCAGCCCGGGCTGGGGGGACACCATATATTTT. The J gene is TRBJ1-3, the V gene TRBV5-5; perhaps TRBD1 as D (5 bases). Germline loops: CDR1 SGHKS, CDR2 YYEKEE (reference sequence). The ends were cut back, 4 bases at V and 8 bases at J, with 13 bases in the middle. The CDR3 sequence is 13 residues long. The whole variable domain, remainder taken from reference TRBV5-5 and TRBJ1-3, is DAGVTQSPTHLIKTRGQQVTLRCSPISGHKSVSWYQQVLGQGPQFIFQYYEKEERGRGNFPDRFSARQFPNYSSELNVNALLLGDSALYLCASSPGWGDTIYFGEGSWLTVV.

This clone has only one observation. The V call is TRBV6-5, the J call TRBJ1-2, with TRBD1 matching 7 bases. Germline loops: CDR1 MNHEY, CDR2 SVGAGI. The CDR3 is made up of 16 amino acids. Trimming at V came to 2 bases and at J to 0 bases, leaving 6 bases not matched to a gene. The CDR3 DNA sequence: TGTGCCAGCAGTTACGCTGAAGGGACAGCTAACTATGGCTACACCTTC. Translating gives CASSYAEGTANYGYTF.

This clone has only one observation. The DNA of the CDR3 is TGTGCCAGCAGCTTAAATTGGCGGATCTACAATGAGCAGTTCTTC. Amino acids: CASSLNWRIYNEQFF. This sequence joins TRBV7-2 and TRBJ2-1; D not resolved. Germline CDR1 and CDR2: SGHTA and FQGNSA. With 2 bases removed from V and 3 bases from J, the gap between germline ends came to 11 bases. The CDR3 contains 15 residues.

This clone was counted between two and nine times. The chain carries TRBV27 and TRBJ1-1, with no clear D. The CDR3 is 16 residues long. Trimming pared 1 base from V and 1 base from J, leaving 13 bases between. Germline loops: CDR1 MNHEY, CDR2 SMNVEV (reference sequence). The CDR3 sequence is CASSLYPLERNTEAFF. CDR3 bases: TGTGCCAGCAGTTTATACCCCCTGGAGCGGAACACTGAAGCTTTCTTT.

This sequence joins TRBV6-5 and TRBJ1-1, with 9 nucleotides matching TRBD1. CDR1 MNHEY and CDR2 SVGAGI come from the germline V gene. The length of the CDR3 is 15 residues. V lost 5 bases and J lost 5; bases outside the gene matches: 9. CDR3 amino acids: CASSMNRGRVTEAFF. In DNA, the CDR3 is TGTGCCAGCAGTATGAACAGGGGGCGCGTTACTGAAGCTTTCTTT.

This chain links TRBV6-5 with TRBJ1-2; D not resolved. V was trimmed by 6 bases and J by 8 bases, leaving 10 bases between them. Germline assignment: CDR1 MNHEY and CDR2 SVGAGI. The CDR3 length is 11 residues. The CDR3 reads CASSSSVGYTF. The CDR3 DNA is TGTGCCAGCAGCTCTTCCGTAGGCTACACCTTC.

With respect to this clone: At one boundary the junction diverges from the germline segment, which might be a read error. CDR3: CASSLFREGWDF. CDR3 nucleotides: TGTGCCAGCAGTTTATTCCGGGAGGGATGGGATTTT. V and J are TRBV27 and TRBJ2-3, with 8 bases that match TRBD2. The CDR3 contains 12 residues. CDR1 MNHEY and CDR2 SMNVEV come from the germline V gene (reference sequence).

This clone was observed a handful of times. V is TRBV4-1 and J is TRBJ2-1; the match to TRBD2 covers 8 bases. The CDR3 runs 16 residues. Germline CDR1 reads MGHRA; CDR2 reads YSYEKL. J was trimmed by 3 bases and V by 0 bases; bases with no gene match: 4. CDR3 amino acids: CASSQDSGTFYNEQFF. In DNA form, the CDR3 reads TGCGCCAGCAGCCAAGATAGCGGGACGTTCTACAATGAGCAGTTCTTC.

This sequence joins TRBV7-3 and TRBJ2-1; 9 positions agree with TRBD2. The length of the CDR3 is 14 residues. Germline V gene lookup returns CDR1 SGHTA and CDR2 FQGTGA. Trimming removed 4 bases from V and 9 bases from J; junction bases left unmatched: 7. CDR3: CASSSRSGRSEQFF. CDR3 coding DNA: TGTGCCAGCAGCTCCCGAAGCGGGAGGAGTGAGCAGTTCTTC.

As regards this clone: This sample includes further DNA sequences coding for the same CDR3. The rearrangement uses TRBV19 and TRBJ2-6; 7 bases agree with TRBD1. The CDR3 consists of 14 residues. Trimming took 8 bases from V and 4 from J; bases not matched to a gene: 5. CDR1 is LNHDA and CDR2 is SQIVND in the germline V gene (reference sequence). The CDR3 nucleotides are TGTGCCAGTCGAACAGGGGCAGGGGCCAACGTCCTGACTTTC. Its translation: CASRTGAGANVLTF. Filled out from reference TRBV19 and TRBJ2-6, the complete variable domain reads DGGITQSPKYLFRKEGQNVTLSCEQNLNHDAMYWYRQDPGQGLRLIYYSQIVNDFQKGDIAEGYSVSREKKESFPLTVTSAQKNPTAFYLCASRTGAGANVLTFGAGSRLTVL.

The chain is built from TRBV3-1 (or the pseudogene TRBV3-2) and TRBJ1-6, with unresolved D. CDR3 size: 14 residues. Per germline, CDR1 LGHDT and CDR2 YNNKEL (reference sequence). Trimming took 1 base from V and 8 from J, leaving 9 bases between them. CDR3 bases: TGTGCCAGCAGCCAAGTGGGCTCGGATTCACCCCTCCACTTT. Translating gives CASSQVGSDSPLHF.

The chain links TRBV12-5 to TRBJ1-4; D possibly corresponds to TRBD1 (6 bases). This CDR3 is 16 amino acids long. Trimming took 7 bases from V and 0 from J, leaving 15 bases between them. Germline lookup yields CDR1 LGHNT and CDR2 FRNRAP. The CDR3 DNA is TGTGCTAGTGCCCGACCAGGGGACCCAACTAATGAAAAACTGTTTTTT. Translation gives CASARPGDPTNEKLFF.

This clone was counted at least ten times. This rearrangement joins TRBV5-1 to TRBJ2-7, with a possible D match to TRBD1 (5 bases). This CDR3 spans 12 amino acids. In germline, CDR1 is SGHRS, CDR2 YFSETQ. Trimming took off 6 bases at V and 0 bases at J, with 7 bases between the two ends. CDR3 residues: CASTRDSYEQYF. CDR3 in DNA: TGCGCCAGCACCAGGGACTCCTACGAGCAGTACTTC.

The rearrangement links TRBV28 to TRBJ1-6, with 8 bases identical to TRBD1. Germline CDR1 and CDR2: MDHEN and SYDVKM. This CDR3 spans 15 amino acids. V lost 2 bases, J lost 9 bases, and 6 bases stayed unmatched. The CDR3 DNA is TGTGCCAGCAGTTTAGAGACAGGGGCGAGTTCACCCCTCCACTTT. Encoded protein: CASSLETGASSPLHF.

This clone was seen a single time. V and J are TRBV4-1 and TRBJ1-5; 7 positions match TRBD1. Germline CDR1 reads MGHRA; CDR2 reads YSYEKL. This CDR3 comprises 17 residues. J gave up 5 bases and V 0 bases, and 10 bases lay outside the gene matches. This CDR3 reads CASSQDRRQGRYQPQHF. Written as DNA, the CDR3 is TGCGCCAGCAGCCAAGATAGGCGACAGGGAAGGTATCAGCCCCAGCATTTT.